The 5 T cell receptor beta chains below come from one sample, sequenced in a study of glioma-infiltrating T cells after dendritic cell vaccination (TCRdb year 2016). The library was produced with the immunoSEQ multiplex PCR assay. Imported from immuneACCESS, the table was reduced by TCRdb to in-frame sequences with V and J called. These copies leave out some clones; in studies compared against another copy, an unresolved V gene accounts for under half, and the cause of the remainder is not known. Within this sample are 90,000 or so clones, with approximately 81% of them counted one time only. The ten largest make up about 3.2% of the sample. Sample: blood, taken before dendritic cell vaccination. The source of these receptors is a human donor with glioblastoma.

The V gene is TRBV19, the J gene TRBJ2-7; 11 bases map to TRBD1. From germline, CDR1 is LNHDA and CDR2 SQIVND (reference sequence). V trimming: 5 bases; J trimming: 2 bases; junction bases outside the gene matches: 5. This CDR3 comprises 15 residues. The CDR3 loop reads CASSAGDRGAYEQYF. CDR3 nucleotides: TGTGCCAGTAGTGCCGGGGACAGGGGGGCCTACGAGCAGTACTTC.

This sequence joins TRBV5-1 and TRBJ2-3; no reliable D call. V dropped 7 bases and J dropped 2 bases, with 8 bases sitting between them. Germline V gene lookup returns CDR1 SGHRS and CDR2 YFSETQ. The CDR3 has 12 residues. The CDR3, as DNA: TGCGCCAGCTTCTTAATCACAGATACGCAGTATTTT. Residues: CASFLITDTQYF.

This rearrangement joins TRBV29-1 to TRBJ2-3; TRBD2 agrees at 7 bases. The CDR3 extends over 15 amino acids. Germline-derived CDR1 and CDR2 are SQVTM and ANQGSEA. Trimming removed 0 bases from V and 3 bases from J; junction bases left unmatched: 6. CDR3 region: CSVEERQRGTDTQYF. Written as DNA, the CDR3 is TGCAGCGTTGAAGAGCGGCAGCGGGGTACAGATACGCAGTATTTT.

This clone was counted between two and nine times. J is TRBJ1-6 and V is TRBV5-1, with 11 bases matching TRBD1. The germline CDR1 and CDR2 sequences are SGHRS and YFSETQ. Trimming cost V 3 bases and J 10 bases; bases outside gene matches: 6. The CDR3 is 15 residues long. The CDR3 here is CASSSWTGGGSPLHF. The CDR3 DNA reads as TGCGCCAGCAGCTCCTGGACAGGGGGCGGATCACCCCTCCACTTT.

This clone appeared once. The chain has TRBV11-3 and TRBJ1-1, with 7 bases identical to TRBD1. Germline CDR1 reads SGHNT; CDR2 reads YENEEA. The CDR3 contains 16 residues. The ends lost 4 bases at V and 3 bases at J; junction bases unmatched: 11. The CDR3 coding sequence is TGTGCCAGCAGCTCCGGGACAGCCTCCGAAGACACTGAAGCTTTCTTT. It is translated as CASSSGTASEDTEAFF.